This entry lists 10 T cell receptor beta chains sequenced from one sample in a study of T cell repertoires in cytomegalovirus infection. TCRdb called the reads again in MiXCR, with one record for every CDR3 protein. The sample holds about 310,000 distinct CDR3 sequences, about a sixth seen once. Sequenced input: PBMCs. These receptor sequences come from a human donor in good health (CMV status not recorded). Some clones in this sample may be carry-over from other donors' samples.

The chain is built from TRBV7-2 and TRBJ1-5, with D perhaps TRBD1 (6 bases). Germline V lookup: CDR1 SGHTA, CDR2 FQGNSA. Trimming took off 5 bases at V and 7 bases at J, with 18 bases between the two ends. This CDR3 contains 15 residues. CDR3 DNA: TGTGCCAGCAGCCCGTCACAGGGAGCGTACCAGCCCCAGCATTTT. Protein product: CASSPSQGAYQPQHF.

This clonotype was counted ten times or more. The gene calls are TRBV7-8 and TRBJ1-5, with D unresolved. The CDR3 loop spans 16 amino acids. CDR1 is SGHVS, CDR2 FQNEAQ, per germline. V was pared by 1 base and J by 0 bases, with 10 bases between. The CDR3 protein is CASSLVGSNSNQPQHF. DNA for the CDR3: TGTGCCAGCAGCTTAGTCGGCAGCAATAGCAATCAGCCCCAGCATTTT.

This clonotype was seen only a few times. CDR3 sequence: CASSTRDLRLSGELFF. The CDR3 DNA follows: TGTGCCAGCAGTACCCGGGACCTCCGGCTTAGCGGGGAGCTGTTTTTT. V gene TRBV12-3 or TRBV12-4 combines with J gene TRBJ2-2; D tentatively fits TRBD1 or TRBD2 (5 bases each). Trimming pared 5 bases from V and 7 bases from J, leaving 20 bases between. This CDR3 region has 16 residues.

This clonotype was found many times. The chain carries TRBV7-2 and TRBJ2-3; 7 bases agree with TRBD2. Germline loops: CDR1 SGHTA, CDR2 FQGNSA. The CDR3 runs to 15 residues. The V segment lost 2 bases and the J segment 7 bases; nucleotides outside the gene matches: 9. The CDR3 DNA is TGTGCCAGCAGCTTATGGGGGGGACCCGCTAATACGCAGTATTTT. This sequence encodes CASSLWGGPANTQYF.

This clonotype is a singleton in its sample. The chain has TRBV4-1 and TRBJ1-5; D is perhaps TRBD1 (5 bases). CDR1 is MGHRA, CDR2 YSYEKL, per germline. V lost 1 base and J 5 bases, leaving 9 bases between the germline ends. The CDR3 length is 14 residues. The CDR3 loop reads CASSQVRVDQPQHF. The CDR3 region has the DNA TGCGCCAGCAGCCAAGTCAGGGTAGATCAGCCCCAGCATTTT.

A few counts support this clonotype. The chain couples TRBV7-2 to TRBJ2-1; no firm D call. Germline-derived CDR1 and CDR2 are SGHTA and FQGNSA. The ends were cut back, 1 base at V and 8 bases at J, with 6 bases in the middle. The CDR3 sequence is 12 residues long. CDR3 in amino acids: CASSLVLDEQFF. The CDR3 DNA reads TGTGCCAGCAGCTTAGTTCTTGATGAGCAGTTCTTC.

The chain combines TRBV4-3 with TRBJ1-1; D unresolved. The CDR3 covers 15 residues. V gave up 4 bases and J gave up 1 base, with 13 bases separating them. Germline V gives CDR1 LGHNA, CDR2 YSLEER. The CDR3 DNA reads TGCGCCAGCAGCCGGGGAAGGATGACGAACACTGAAGCTTTCTTT. Protein product: CASSRGRMTNTEAFF.

The sample holds a few counts of this clonotype. The chain links TRBV10-3 to TRBJ2-7; 7 bases match TRBD1. CDR1 is ENHRY and CDR2 is SYGVKD in the germline V gene. Trimming at V came to 4 bases and at J to 6 bases, leaving 12 bases not matched to a gene. The CDR3 sequence is 15 residues long. CDR3 coding DNA: TGTGCCATCAGTGGACCGGGACAGACCACAGGCGAGCAGTACTTC. This encodes CAISGPGQTTGEQYF.

The gene calls are TRBV20-1 and TRBJ1-6; D might be TRBD1 (6 bases). Looked up from germline, CDR1 is DFQATT and CDR2 is SNEGSKA (reference sequence). The CDR3 loop spans 13 amino acids. The V gene lost 3 bases and the J gene lost 9 bases, with 12 bases spanning the gap. This chain's CDR3 is CSASIQGSSPLHF. Here the CDR3 DNA reads TGCAGTGCTAGTATACAGGGAAGTTCACCCCTCCACTTT.

There are many counts of this clonotype. The V gene is TRBV20-1, the J gene TRBJ2-3, with 12 bases lining up with TRBD2. This CDR3 is built from 18 residues. Germline V gene data show CDR1 as DFQATT and CDR2 as SNEGSKA (reference sequence). V gave up 0 bases and J gave up 0 bases; unmatched junction bases: 7. The CDR3 reads CSARDETSGGTSTDTQYF. The CDR3 nucleotides read TGCAGTGCTAGAGATGAGACTAGCGGGGGCACAAGCACAGATACGCAGTATTTT.